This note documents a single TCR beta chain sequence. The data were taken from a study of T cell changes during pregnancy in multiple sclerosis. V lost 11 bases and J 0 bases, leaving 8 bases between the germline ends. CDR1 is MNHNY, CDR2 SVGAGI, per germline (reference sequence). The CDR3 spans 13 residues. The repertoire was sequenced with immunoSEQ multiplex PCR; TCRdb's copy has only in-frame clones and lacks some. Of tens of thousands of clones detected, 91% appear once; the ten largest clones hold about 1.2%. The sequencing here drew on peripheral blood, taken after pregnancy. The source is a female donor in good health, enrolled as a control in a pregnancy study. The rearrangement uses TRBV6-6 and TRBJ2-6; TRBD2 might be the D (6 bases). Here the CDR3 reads CASGGSGANVLTF. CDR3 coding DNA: TGTGCCTCCGGGGGCTCTGGGGCCAACGTCCTGACTTTC.